These T cell receptor beta chains were read from a single sample in a study of identical twins. Each CDR3 protein gets one entry after TCRdb re-called the 5' RACE reads with MiXCR. This sample has hundreds of thousands of distinct CDR3 sequences; approximately 6.8% occur once, and the top ten carry about 5.6%. This same sample was also taken into another study, of yellow fever vaccine responses in identical twins.

Source material: CD8+ T cells sorted from blood. These receptors came from a woman between 18 and 30 years old in good health. Both conserved end residues are part of each CDR3. The D gene is left open where the match is weak. Not all rows give a size; the values are once, few, many and, for expanded clones, a class.

DNA: TGTGCCAGCAGTTCCAGCGGCGGTCAGCCCCAGCATTTT
CDR3: CASSSSGGQPQHF
size: few
V: TRBV6-5
D: -
J: TRBJ1-5

DNA: TGTGCCAGCAGACGTGAATCACAGGGCTCTCTCAATCAGCCCCAGCATTTT
CDR3: CASRRESQGSLNQPQHF
size: -
V: TRBV5-6
D: -
J: TRBJ1-5

DNA: TGTGCCAGCAGCTACCAACTAGTAAGCTCCTACGAGCAGTACTTC
CDR3: CASSYQLVSSYEQYF
size: many
V: TRBV28
D: -
J: TRBJ2-7

DNA: TGTGCCAGCAGTGAAGCGGACAATTACTATGGCTACACCTTC
CDR3: CASSEADNYYGYTF
size: many
V: TRBV6-1
D: -
J: TRBJ1-2

DNA: TGTGCCAGCCAGGGTCTAGCGGGAGGGGGAGAGACCCAGTACTTC
CDR3: CASQGLAGGGETQYF
size: -
V: TRBV28
D: TRBD2
J: TRBJ2-5

DNA: TGTGCCAGCAGTGAATTACCAGGGGGCTATGGCACCGGGGAGCTGTTTTTT
CDR3: CASSELPGGYGTGELFF
size: -
V: TRBV25-1
D: TRBD1
J: TRBJ2-2

DNA: TGTGCCAGCAGCGCAGGGACAGGCATCTACGAGCAGTACTTT
CDR3: CASSAGTGIYEQYF
size: -
V: TRBV7-9
D: TRBD1
J: TRBJ2-7

DNA: TGCAGCGTTGCCGGGGGGGAGCGTTCCTACGAGCAGTACTTC
CDR3: CSVAGGERSYEQYF
size: -
V: TRBV29-1
D: TRBD2
J: TRBJ2-7

DNA: TGTGCCAGCAGCGGGACAGGGGGGAACGCCTACGAGCAGTACTTC
CDR3: CASSGTGGNAYEQYF
size: many
V: TRBV7-9
D: TRBD1
J: TRBJ2-7

DNA: TGCAGCGTGATAACTAGCGGGGTTTACAATGAGCAGTTCTTC
CDR3: CSVITSGVYNEQFF
size: few
V: TRBV29-1
D: TRBD2
J: TRBJ2-1

DNA: TGTGCCAGCAGCCGCCTCACAGGGAAACTCCTCGGCGAGCAGTACTTC
CDR3: CASSRLTGKLLGEQYF
size: -
V: TRBV28
D: -
J: TRBJ2-7

DNA: TGTGCCAGCAGTTTCGTCGCGGGGGGATGGGATGAGCAGTTCTTC
CDR3: CASSFVAGGWDEQFF
size: many
V: TRBV27
D: TRBD2
J: TRBJ2-1

DNA: TGCGCCAGCAGCCCAGACAACCGTGGCACCGGGGAGCTGTTTTTT
CDR3: CASSPDNRGTGELFF
size: many
V: TRBV4-1
D: -
J: TRBJ2-2

DNA: TGCGCCAGCAGCTTGGCCGGGACTGCCTCCTACGAGCAGTACTTC
CDR3: CASSLAGTASYEQYF
size: -
V: TRBV5-1
D: -
J: TRBJ2-7

DNA: TGCGCCAGCCGCTCCGGGACTTTCACAGATACGCAGTATTTT
CDR3: CASRSGTFTDTQYF
size: few
V: TRBV4-1
D: -
J: TRBJ2-3

DNA: TGTGCCAGCAGTTGGACTAGCGGGAGGGCAGATACGCAGTATTTT
CDR3: CASSWTSGRADTQYF
size: many
V: TRBV12-3/TRBV12-4
D: TRBD2
J: TRBJ2-3

DNA: TGTGCCAGCAGCCGGGACAGTTCCTACGAGCAGTACTTC
CDR3: CASSRDSSYEQYF
size: many
V: TRBV7-9
D: TRBD1
J: TRBJ2-7

DNA: TGTGCCAGCAGCCTCTATGATGCGAGGGAGACCCAGTACTTC
CDR3: CASSLYDARETQYF
size: few
V: TRBV7-9
D: -
J: TRBJ2-5

DNA: TGCAGCGCGAGGACAGCTTCCACCGGGGAGCTGTTTTTT
CDR3: CSARTASTGELFF
size: few
V: TRBV29-1
D: -
J: TRBJ2-2

DNA: TGTGCCAGCAGTTCGGGACTAGCGGGAGGGCCGGGCTCCTACAATGAGCAGTTCTTC
CDR3: CASSSGLAGGPGSYNEQFF
size: many
V: TRBV6-5
D: TRBD2
J: TRBJ2-1

DNA: TGTGCCAGCGCCAAGGGGCAGCTAAACTACGAGCAGTACTTC
CDR3: CASAKGQLNYEQYF
size: -
V: TRBV6-1
D: -
J: TRBJ2-7

DNA: TGTGCCAGCTCACCGGGTGCTGATGAGCAGTTCTTC
CDR3: CASSPGADEQFF
size: -
V: TRBV18
D: -
J: TRBJ2-1

DNA: TGTGCCAGCAGTGTCACCGACACCGGGGAGCTGTTTTTT
CDR3: CASSVTDTGELFF
size: -
V: TRBV6-4
D: -
J: TRBJ2-2

DNA: TGTGCCACCCAGATGGATGGGTTCTCTGAGCAGTTCTTC
CDR3: CATQMDGFSEQFF
size: few
V: TRBV10-3
D: -
J: TRBJ2-1

DNA: TGCAGCGTCGGGACTAGCGGGAGAGGAGACCAGTTCTTC
CDR3: CSVGTSGRGDQFF
size: many
V: TRBV29-1
D: TRBD2
J: TRBJ2-1

DNA: TGTGCCAGCAGCCAAGCTAGGGGTTCACCCCTCCACTTT
CDR3: CASSQARGSPLHF
size: few
V: TRBV3-1
D: -
J: TRBJ1-6

DNA: TGCGCCAGCAGTGAGTCCCACAACAGGGGGCAAGAGACCCAGTACTTC
CDR3: CASSESHNRGQETQYF
size: few
V: TRBV10-1
D: TRBD1
J: TRBJ2-5

DNA: TGCAGTGCTAACCTAGGAGGCGGGGGGGACTACAATGAGCAGTTCTTC
CDR3: CSANLGGGGDYNEQFF
size: few
V: TRBV20-1
D: TRBD2
J: TRBJ2-1

DNA: TGCGCCAGCAGCTATACCCGGGAGCAATACAATGAGCAGTTCTTC
CDR3: CASSYTREQYNEQFF
size: -
V: TRBV4-1
D: -
J: TRBJ2-1

DNA: TGTGCCAGCAGCTTAGACCCCCGATACGAGCAGTACTTC
CDR3: CASSLDPRYEQYF
size: -
V: TRBV7-9
D: -
J: TRBJ2-7

DNA: TGTGCCAGCAGTGAGGGGTGGAACACCGGGGAGCTGTTTTTT
CDR3: CASSEGWNTGELFF
size: -
V: TRBV2
D: -
J: TRBJ2-2

DNA: TGTGCCACCAGCAGAGATCCCGCGGGGGGGTGGGAGCGGTACAATGAGCAGTTCTTC
CDR3: CATSRDPAGGWERYNEQFF
size: many
V: TRBV15
D: TRBD2
J: TRBJ2-1

DNA: TGCGCCAGCAGCTTGGATCTGGGTACGTACGAGCAGTACTTC
CDR3: CASSLDLGTYEQYF
size: -
V: TRBV5-1
D: -
J: TRBJ2-7

DNA: TGCAGTGCTAGGACTATAGCGGGAGGGGCCTACGAGCAGTACTTC
CDR3: CSARTIAGGAYEQYF
size: -
V: TRBV20-1
D: TRBD2
J: TRBJ2-7

DNA: TGTGCCAGCAGCGCCGGACTAGCGGGAGTGGGGTCGGGCAATGAGCAGTTCTTC
CDR3: CASSAGLAGVGSGNEQFF
size: -
V: TRBV9
D: TRBD2
J: TRBJ2-1

DNA: TGCGCCAGCAGCTTCATGGTCGTAGGAACTGAAGCTTTCTTT
CDR3: CASSFMVVGTEAFF
size: many
V: TRBV4-1
D: -
J: TRBJ1-1

DNA: TGTGCCAGCAGTCCCCGGGATAGCTGGATAAGGGGAGCCTACAATGAGCAGTTCTTC
CDR3: CASSPRDSWIRGAYNEQFF
size: -
V: TRBV6-2/TRBV6-3
D: -
J: TRBJ2-1

DNA: TGTGCCAGCAGCCAGTCGGTGGGCAGCACAGATACGCAGTATTTT
CDR3: CASSQSVGSTDTQYF
size: few
V: TRBV7-3
D: -
J: TRBJ2-3

DNA: TGTGCCAGCAGTTTATCGAGAGGGTCGGGGGGCTACACCTTC
CDR3: CASSLSRGSGGYTF
size: few
V: TRBV27
D: -
J: TRBJ1-2

DNA: TGTGCCAGCAGTTACGGGATGGCGGATCGCAAAGCCAAGACCCAGTACTTC
CDR3: CASSYGMADRKAKTQYF
size: few
V: TRBV6-5
D: -
J: TRBJ2-5

DNA: TGTGCCAGCAGCCAAGATCTCTTGGGGGCCGCCGGGAACACTGAAGCTTTCTTT
CDR3: CASSQDLLGAAGNTEAFF
size: few
V: TRBV4-2
D: -
J: TRBJ1-1

DNA: TGCGCCAGCAGGTACACAGATACGCAGTATTTT
CDR3: CASRYTDTQYF
size: many
V: TRBV10-2
D: -
J: TRBJ2-3

DNA: TGTGCCAGCAGTCCCGATAACTATGGCTACACCTTC
CDR3: CASSPDNYGYTF
size: -
V: TRBV12-3/TRBV12-4
D: -
J: TRBJ1-2

DNA: TGTGCCAGCAGTCCGGAACAGAGTAATTCACCCCTCCACTTT
CDR3: CASSPEQSNSPLHF
size: -
V: TRBV9
D: -
J: TRBJ1-6

DNA: TGTGCCAGCAGCCTAAACTCCCCCCTAGCGGGGGATGAGCAGTTCTTC
CDR3: CASSLNSPLAGDEQFF
size: few
V: TRBV4-2
D: TRBD2
J: TRBJ2-1

DNA: TGTGCCAGCAGTTTATATTATCATACCGATCCCGGGACCAGTGAAAAACTGTTTTTT
CDR3: CASSLYYHTDPGTSEKLFF
size: -
V: TRBV12-3/TRBV12-4
D: -
J: TRBJ1-4

DNA: TGTGCCAGCAGCGGGGGGAGCGGGGCCCCCTTCACAGATACGCAGTATTTT
CDR3: CASSGGSGAPFTDTQYF
size: few
V: TRBV11-2
D: TRBD2
J: TRBJ2-3

DNA: TGCAGTGCCCCAGCTGGTGGGGAGACCCAGTACTTC
CDR3: CSAPAGGETQYF
size: few
V: TRBV20-1
D: -
J: TRBJ2-5

DNA: TGTGCCAGCAGTTACGGACACAGCTCCTACGAGCAGTACTTC
CDR3: CASSYGHSSYEQYF
size: -
V: TRBV6-5
D: -
J: TRBJ2-7

DNA: TGTGCCAGCAGCTTCGACAGGGGTTTAATCGAGACCCAGTACTTC
CDR3: CASSFDRGLIETQYF
size: few
V: TRBV7-9
D: TRBD1
J: TRBJ2-5

DNA: TGTGCCAGCAGCTTAACGACCAACACCGGGGAGCTGTTTTTT
CDR3: CASSLTTNTGELFF
size: many
V: TRBV7-9
D: -
J: TRBJ2-2

DNA: TGTGCCAGCAGCTTATCGACAGGGTGGTACGAGCAGTACTTC
CDR3: CASSLSTGWYEQYF
size: few
V: TRBV11-2
D: TRBD1
J: TRBJ2-7